This T cell receptor (beta chain) was sequenced in a study of shared T cell receptors in the human thymus. Germline values: CDR1 MDHEN, CDR2 SYDVKM. V shed 8 bases and J shed 2 bases, with 31 bases lying between them. This CDR3 comprises 20 residues. Sequencing used immunoSEQ multiplex PCR; TCRdb keeps in-frame clones, though not all of them. This table has over 450,000 clones, approximately 80% appearing once. The same sample was also used in a study of human thymus T cells. That work states: Corrective heart surgery yielded resections, and these provided the thymus tissue.

Sequences were obtained from thymocytes. J is TRBJ1-5 and V is TRBV28; TRBD1 might be the D (6 bases). This clonotype originated in a boy in the first two years of life with a congenital heart defect. The CDR3 spells CASCNIGGVPSRVGNQPQHF. CDR3 DNA: TGTGCCAGCTGTAATATAGGGGGTGTGCCTAGCAGGGTCGGCAATCAGCCCCAGCATTTT.